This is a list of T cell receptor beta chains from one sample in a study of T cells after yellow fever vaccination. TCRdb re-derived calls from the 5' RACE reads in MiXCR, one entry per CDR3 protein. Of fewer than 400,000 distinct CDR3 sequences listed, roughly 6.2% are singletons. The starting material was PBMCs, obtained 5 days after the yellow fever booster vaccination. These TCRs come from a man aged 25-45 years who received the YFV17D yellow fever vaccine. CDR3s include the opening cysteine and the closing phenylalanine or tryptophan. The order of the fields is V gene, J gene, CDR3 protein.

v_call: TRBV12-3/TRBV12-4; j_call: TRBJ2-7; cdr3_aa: CASSLRAGETYEQYF
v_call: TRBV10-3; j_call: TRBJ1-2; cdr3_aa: CAISGDRGPYYGYTF
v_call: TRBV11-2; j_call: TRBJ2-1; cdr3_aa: CASSLYPSAGSYNEQFF
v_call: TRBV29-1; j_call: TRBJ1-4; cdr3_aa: CSVITGAANEKLFF
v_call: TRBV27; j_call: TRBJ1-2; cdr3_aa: CASPKGEPNWGYTF
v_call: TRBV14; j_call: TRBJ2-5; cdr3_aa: CASSRDRGQTQYF
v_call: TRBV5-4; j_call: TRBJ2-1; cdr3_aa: CASSLKAGGSYNEQFF
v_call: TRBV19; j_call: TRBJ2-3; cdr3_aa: CASRPSSGDKDTQYF
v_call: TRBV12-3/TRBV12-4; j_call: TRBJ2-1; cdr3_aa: CASSLGRSVPYNEQFF
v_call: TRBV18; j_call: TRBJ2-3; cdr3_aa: CASSPTAGGSDTQYF
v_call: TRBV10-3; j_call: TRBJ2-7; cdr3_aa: CAISDGTSSYEQYF
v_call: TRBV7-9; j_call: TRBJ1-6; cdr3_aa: CASSSVGNSPLHF
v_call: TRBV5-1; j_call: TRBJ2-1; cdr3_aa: CASSRSPGLEAVGSIEQFF
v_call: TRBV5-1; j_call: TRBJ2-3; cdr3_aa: CASSLLKTAGEGTDTQYF
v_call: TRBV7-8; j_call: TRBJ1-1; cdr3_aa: CASSSEGGNTEAFF
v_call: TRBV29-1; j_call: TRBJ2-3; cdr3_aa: CSVESASGRGPIGTDTQYF
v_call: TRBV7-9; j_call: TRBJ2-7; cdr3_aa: CASSSPGLAGQQYF
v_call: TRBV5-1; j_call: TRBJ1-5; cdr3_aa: CASSLDGFNQPQHF
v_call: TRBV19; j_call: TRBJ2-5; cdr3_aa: CASSRDVVGGPGETQYF
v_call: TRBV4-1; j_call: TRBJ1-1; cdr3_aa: CASSQERGRMEAFF
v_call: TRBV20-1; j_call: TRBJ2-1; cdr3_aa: CSAPTTGQLSNEQFF
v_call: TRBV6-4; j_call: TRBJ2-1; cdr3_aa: CASRHLEGNEQFF
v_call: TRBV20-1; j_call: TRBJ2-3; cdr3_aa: CSAIGIRGGLRGTDTQYF
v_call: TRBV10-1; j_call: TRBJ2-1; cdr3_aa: CASSESFSGSNEQFF
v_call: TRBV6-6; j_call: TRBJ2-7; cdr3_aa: CAGGSGGYEQYF
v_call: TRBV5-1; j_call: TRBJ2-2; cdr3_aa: CASSLQRETNTGELFF
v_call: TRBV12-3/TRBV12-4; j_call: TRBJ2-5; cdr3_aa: CASSLRWGETQYF
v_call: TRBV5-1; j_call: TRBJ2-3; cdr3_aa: CASSRGTGGADTQYF
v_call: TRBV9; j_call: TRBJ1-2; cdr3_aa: CASSVTGANYGYTF
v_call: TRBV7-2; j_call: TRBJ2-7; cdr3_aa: CASSLAPASGSREQYF
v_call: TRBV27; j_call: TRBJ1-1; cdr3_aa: CASRPTQGTRNTEAFF
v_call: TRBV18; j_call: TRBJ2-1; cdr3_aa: CASSPPGRETGNEQFF
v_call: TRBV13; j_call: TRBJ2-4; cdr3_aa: CASSLVREGLAKNIQYF
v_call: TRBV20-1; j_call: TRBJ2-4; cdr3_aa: CSATWAKNIQYF
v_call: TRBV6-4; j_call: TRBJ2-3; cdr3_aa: CASSTSESADTQYF
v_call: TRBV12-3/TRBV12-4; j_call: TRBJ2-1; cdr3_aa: CASSLGWARLQFF
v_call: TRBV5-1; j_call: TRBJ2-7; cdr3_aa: CASSLAGGFDEQYF
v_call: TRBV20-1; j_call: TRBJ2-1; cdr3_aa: CSARGTDSYNEQFF
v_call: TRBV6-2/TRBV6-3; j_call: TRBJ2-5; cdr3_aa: CASSYPRLAGGETQYF
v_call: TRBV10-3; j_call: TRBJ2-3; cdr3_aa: CAIRLTGGREDTQYF
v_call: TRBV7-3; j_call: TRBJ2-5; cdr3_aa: CASSLGLAGGPEIPQTQYF
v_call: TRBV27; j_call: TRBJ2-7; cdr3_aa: CASSFRNSYEQYF
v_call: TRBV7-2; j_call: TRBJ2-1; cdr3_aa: CASSSRVASSYNEQFF
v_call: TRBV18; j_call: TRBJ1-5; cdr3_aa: CASSPNSYSNQPQHF
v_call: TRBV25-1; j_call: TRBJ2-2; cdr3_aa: CATGTSEDGELFF
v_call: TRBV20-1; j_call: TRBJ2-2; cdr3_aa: CSTRDLRTGRGTGELFF
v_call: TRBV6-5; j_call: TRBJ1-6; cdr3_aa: CASSYTGTEVNSPLHF
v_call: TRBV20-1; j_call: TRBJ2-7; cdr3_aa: CSANREDRSYEQYF
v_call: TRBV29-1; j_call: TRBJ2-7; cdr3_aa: CSVESQGGTYEQYF
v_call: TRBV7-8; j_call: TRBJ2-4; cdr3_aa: CASSLVSMAGPTKNIQYF
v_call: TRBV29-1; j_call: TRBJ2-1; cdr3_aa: CSVGLAGGYEQFF
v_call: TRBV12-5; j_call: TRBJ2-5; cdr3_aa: CASGSTGGIGETQYF
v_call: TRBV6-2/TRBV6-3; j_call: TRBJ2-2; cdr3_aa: CASRRIPSKSGELFF
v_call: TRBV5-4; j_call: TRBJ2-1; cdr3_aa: CASSKTGTVGNEQFF
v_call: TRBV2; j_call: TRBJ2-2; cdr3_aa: CASIISGTANTGELFF
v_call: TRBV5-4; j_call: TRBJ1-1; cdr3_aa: CASSQGRQAMNTEAFF